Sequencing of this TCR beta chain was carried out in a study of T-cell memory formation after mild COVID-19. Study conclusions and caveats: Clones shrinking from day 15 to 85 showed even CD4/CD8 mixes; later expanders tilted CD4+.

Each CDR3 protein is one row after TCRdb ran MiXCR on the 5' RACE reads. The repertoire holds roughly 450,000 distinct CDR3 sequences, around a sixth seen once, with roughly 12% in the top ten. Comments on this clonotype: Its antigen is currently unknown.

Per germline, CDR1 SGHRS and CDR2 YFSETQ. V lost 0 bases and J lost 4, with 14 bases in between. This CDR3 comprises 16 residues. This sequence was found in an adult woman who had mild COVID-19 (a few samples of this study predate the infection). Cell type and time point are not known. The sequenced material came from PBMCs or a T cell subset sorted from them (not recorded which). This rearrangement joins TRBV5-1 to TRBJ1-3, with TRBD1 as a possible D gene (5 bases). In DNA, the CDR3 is TGCGCCAGCAGCTTGGCTGGCAGGGCGGCCGGAAACACCATATATTTT. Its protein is CASSLAGRAAGNTIYF.